This T cell receptor (beta chain) was found in a study of pediatric ulcerative colitis. Study-wide results and limits: Compared with controls, ulcerative colitis showed greater blood-rectum clone sharing.

CDR3 length: 11 residues. V was cut by 6 bases and J by 9 bases, with 12 bases left in between. Germline V lookup: CDR1 SQVTM, CDR2 ANQGSEA. Colonoscopy and blood draw happened at the same time. Comment on this clone: Its antigen is unknown.

The table came from immunoSEQ multiplex PCR; TCRdb's copy has only in-frame clones and leaves some out. Here the sample spans under 45,000 clones, around 78% being singletons. The sequencing input was blood. V and J are TRBV29-1 and TRBJ2-1; tentative D call: TRBD2 (5 bases). The receptor comes from a girl aged 10-17 years with moderate ulcerative colitis. The CDR3 spells CSVPRGSEQFF. Written as DNA, the CDR3 is TGCAGCGTACCCCGAGGGTCTGAGCAGTTCTTC.